These T cell receptor beta chains were read from a single sample in a study of spatial heterogeneity in lung cancer. TCRdb reprocessed the 5' RACE reads with MiXCR, giving one entry per CDR3 protein. In the table there are some 14,000 distinct CDR3 sequences, roughly 2.9% of which are singletons. The starting material was lung tumor tissue, obtained at surgery. Receptors were obtained from a male donor with early-stage non-small cell lung cancer. Each CDR3 is given with its conserved first and last residue. D genes are given only for firm matches. Some rows have no size entry. The others give once, few or many, or a class for an expanded clone.

v_gene	abundance	d_gene	len	j_gene	CDR3aa	CDR3nt
TRBV14	many	-	12	TRBJ2-5	CASSQDHETQYF	TGTGCCAGCAGCCAAGATCACGAGACCCAGTACTTC
TRBV7-2	many	TRBD2	16	TRBJ2-3	CASSQGEAGGLDTQYF	TGTGCCAGCAGCCAAGGGGAAGCGGGGGGGCTAGATACGCAGTATTTT
TRBV5-1	-	TRBD2	17	TRBJ2-4	CASSPGGLAGGENIQYF	TGCGCCAGCAGCCCCGGGGGGCTAGCGGGGGGTGAGAACATTCAGTACTTC
TRBV6-5	many	TRBD1	15	TRBJ1-5	CASSLEGGRGQPQHF	TGTGCCAGCAGTCTGGAAGGGGGCCGGGGGCAGCCCCAGCATTTT
TRBV6-5	many	TRBD1	15	TRBJ1-6	CASSRTGRNNSPLHF	TGTGCCAGCAGCCGGACAGGTCGTAATAATTCACCCCTCCACTTT
TRBV7-3	many	TRBD2	17	TRBJ2-5	CASSYGLAGGIQETQYF	TGTGCCAGCAGTTACGGACTAGCGGGGGGAATCCAAGAGACCCAGTACTTC
TRBV6-5	medium-sized	TRBD1	15	TRBJ2-2	CASSPTGGPTGELFF	TGTGCCAGCAGTCCCACAGGGGGCCCCACCGGGGAGCTGTTTTTT
TRBV5-6	many	-	15	TRBJ2-7	CASSLARSPLYEQYF	TGTGCCAGCAGCTTGGCCCGTAGTCCCCTCTACGAGCAGTACTTC
TRBV29-1	few	TRBD1	11	TRBJ1-2	CSSDRVDGYTF	TGCAGCTCAGACAGGGTGGACGGCTACACCTTC
TRBV2	many	TRBD1	15	TRBJ2-5	CASSAGDRGQETQYF	TGTGCCAGCAGTGCGGGGGACAGGGGCCAAGAGACCCAGTACTTC
TRBV30	many	-	14	TRBJ1-2	CAWSGTSEVVGYTF	TGTGCCTGGAGCGGTACCTCGGAAGTGGTTGGCTACACCTTC
TRBV6-6	many	TRBD1	14	TRBJ1-1	CASRRQGPSTEAFF	TGTGCCAGCAGGCGACAGGGGCCGAGCACTGAAGCTTTCTTT
TRBV9	many	-	13	TRBJ1-4	CASSGQLGEKLFF	TGTGCCAGCTCGGGCCAGTTGGGTGAAAAACTGTTTTTT
TRBV6-1	many	-	17	TRBJ1-3	CASTRRTGFSSGNTIYF	TGTGCCAGCACCCGAAGAACCGGATTTAGCTCTGGAAACACCATATATTTT
TRBV2	medium-sized	TRBD1	17	TRBJ2-6	CASSPDRVGSGANVLTF	TGTGCCAGCAGTCCGGACAGGGTTGGGTCTGGGGCCAACGTCCTGACTTTC
TRBV5-1	many	TRBD1	15	TRBJ2-4	CASSPGGRGKNIQYF	TGCGCCAGCAGCCCAGGGGGTCGGGGCAAAAACATTCAGTACTTC
TRBV20-1	many	TRBD2	15	TRBJ2-7	CSASLAGALPYEQYF	TGCAGTGCTTCTCTAGCGGGGGCCCTCCCCTACGAGCAGTACTTC
TRBV28	medium-sized	-	13	TRBJ2-2	CASLVSNTGELFF	TGTGCCAGCCTCGTGTCGAACACCGGGGAGCTGTTTTTT
TRBV12-3/TRBV12-4	many	-	15	TRBJ2-5	CASSFGGPSQETQYF	TGTGCCAGCAGTTTTGGGGGGCCGTCTCAAGAGACCCAGTACTTC
TRBV6-1	many	TRBD2	15	TRBJ2-5	CASRVLAGYQETQYF	TGTGCCAGCAGGGTACTAGCGGGGTACCAAGAGACCCAGTACTTC
TRBV6-1	many	TRBD2	14	TRBJ2-3	CASDRLAGEDTQYF	TGTGCCAGCGACCGACTAGCGGGGGAGGATACGCAGTATTTT
TRBV3-1	many	-	17	TRBJ1-2	CASSQDRGATGGYGYTF	TGTGCCAGCAGCCAAGATCGGGGGGCTACGGGAGGCTATGGCTACACCTTC
TRBV12-5	-	-	17	TRBJ2-4	CASGLDRWLSSKNIQYF	TGTGCTAGTGGTTTGGATAGATGGCTATCCTCCAAAAACATTCAGTACTTC
TRBV28	many	-	14	TRBJ1-3	CASRGDLAGNTIYF	TGTGCCAGCAGGGGGGACTTGGCTGGAAACACCATATATTTT
TRBV11-2	many	TRBD1	16	TRBJ2-7	CASSQAGTGGSYEQYF	TGTGCCAGCAGCCAGGCGGGGACAGGGGGGTCCTACGAGCAGTACTTC
TRBV24-1	medium-sized	-	14	TRBJ1-2	CATSDSGANYGYTF	TGTGCCACCAGTGATTCCGGGGCTAACTATGGCTACACCTTC
TRBV5-1	many	-	16	TRBJ2-7	CASSLDGLVSSYEQYF	TGCGCCAGCAGCTTGGATGGACTGGTGAGCTCCTACGAGCAGTACTTC
TRBV20-1	many	-	14	TRBJ1-5	CSARDLHSNQPQHF	TGCAGTGCTAGAGACCTACATAGCAATCAGCCCCAGCATTTT
TRBV12-3/TRBV12-4	many	-	14	TRBJ2-1	CASSFSTLGTEQFF	TGTGCCAGCAGTTTCTCTACGTTGGGGACTGAGCAGTTCTTC
TRBV28	many	TRBD2	17	TRBJ2-3	CASSPPSGGGSTDTQYF	TGTGCCAGCAGTCCACCCAGCGGGGGGGGTAGCACAGATACGCAGTATTTT
TRBV4-3	many	TRBD2	15	TRBJ2-3	CASSQIGGAGGTQYF	TGCGCCAGCAGCCAGATCGGGGGGGCCGGGGGTACGCAGTATTTT
TRBV5-8	many	-	15	TRBJ2-7	CAAKSGAISSTEQYF	TGTGCCGCGAAGTCCGGGGCCATCTCCTCTACGGAGCAGTACTTC
TRBV28	many	TRBD2	15	TRBJ2-3	CASSLGAGGRYTQYF	TGTGCCAGCAGTTTAGGGGCGGGGGGACGATATACGCAGTATTTT
TRBV30	many	-	13	TRBJ1-5	CAVDTGFNQPQHF	TGTGCCGTCGATACGGGGTTTAATCAGCCCCAGCATTTT
TRBV29-1	many	TRBD2	15	TRBJ2-3	CSVVRGTTSTDTQYF	TGCAGCGTTGTGCGGGGGACCACTAGCACAGATACGCAGTATTTT
TRBV5-6	-	-	14	TRBJ1-2	CASSYPDSIYGYTF	TGTGCCAGCAGCTACCCGGACAGTATCTATGGCTACACCTTC
TRBV7-8	many	-	15	TRBJ2-2	CASIIVGGDAGELFF	TGTGCCAGCATCATCGTCGGGGGAGATGCCGGGGAGCTGTTTTTT
TRBV9	medium-sized	-	14	TRBJ2-5	CASSVEASKETQYF	TGTGCCAGCAGCGTAGAGGCTAGCAAAGAGACCCAGTACTTC
TRBV7-6	-	-	13	TRBJ2-2	CASSSMETGELFF	TGTGCCAGCAGCTCTATGGAGACCGGGGAGCTGTTTTTT
TRBV20-1	medium-sized	-	14	TRBJ2-3	CSARSPSSTDTQYF	TGCAGTGCTAGGTCTCCTTCTAGCACAGATACGCAGTATTTT
TRBV10-3	many	-	14	TRBJ2-7	CAISRGGLASEQYF	TGTGCCATCAGCCGAGGGGGGCTAGCTAGCGAGCAGTACTTC
TRBV3-1	many	TRBD1	16	TRBJ1-2	CASSQTSGQINYGYTF	TGTGCCAGCAGCCAAACGTCGGGACAGATAAACTATGGCTACACCTTC
TRBV20-1	many	TRBD2	11	TRBJ2-7	CSAGRVYEQYF	TGCAGTGCTGGGAGGGTCTACGAGCAGTACTTC
TRBV10-2	many	TRBD2	17	TRBJ2-5	CASSMGRGLGFQETQYF	TGCGCCAGCAGTATGGGGAGGGGCCTGGGCTTCCAAGAGACCCAGTACTTC
TRBV12-3/TRBV12-4	many	-	16	TRBJ1-4	CASSLSGGITNEKLFF	TGTGCCAGCAGTTTAAGTGGGGGGATTACTAATGAAAAACTGTTTTTT
TRBV28	medium-sized	-	14	TRBJ2-7	CASSLSGGAGEQYF	TGTGCCAGCAGTTTAAGTGGGGGGGCAGGGGAGCAGTACTTC
TRBV7-6	many	-	15	TRBJ1-6	CASSATGVINSPLHF	TGTGCCAGCAGCGCGACTGGGGTAATAAATTCACCCCTCCACTTT
TRBV7-9	many	-	16	TRBJ2-4	CASSPGTVLAKNIQYF	TGTGCCAGCAGCCCGGGGACCGTTCTAGCCAAAAACATTCAGTACTTC
TRBV29-1	many	-	13	TRBJ2-1	CSVAREILNEQFF	TGCAGCGTTGCCAGGGAAATTTTGAATGAGCAGTTCTTC
TRBV12-3/TRBV12-4	many	-	14	TRBJ1-1	CASSLRGAYTEAFF	TGTGCCAGCAGTTTAAGGGGGGCGTACACTGAAGCTTTCTTT
TRBV7-6	-	-	15	TRBJ2-5	CASSLEPGYQETQYF	TGTGCCAGCAGCTTAGAGCCGGGCTACCAAGAGACCCAGTACTTC
TRBV11-1	many	-	11	TRBJ2-7	CASSNAYEQYF	TGTGCCAGCAGCAATGCCTACGAGCAGTACTTC
TRBV2	-	-	16	TRBJ2-6	CASTQGGGSGANVLTF	TGTGCCAGCACACAAGGGGGGGGTTCTGGGGCCAACGTCCTGACTTTC
TRBV4-3	many	-	14	TRBJ1-5	CATGTGNSNQPQHF	TGCGCCACCGGGACGGGAAATAGCAATCAGCCCCAGCATTTT